The clone carrying this T cell receptor beta chain was counted once. Its antigen remains unidentified. TCRdb keeps only in-frame clones here, not all; method: immunoSEQ multiplex PCR. The data hold roughly 86,000 clones, with just under 85% observed a single time. This sample was included in a study of T cells in localized non-small cell lung cancer. Overall study results and limits: Uninvolved adjacent lung had more T cell clonality than any other tissue, topping tumor. The appearance of a median approximately 57 of the top 100 tumor clones was seen in adjacent lung. Owing to sequencing of a solitary tumor region, heterogeneity cannot be discounted. Higher T cell density in the blood was associated with longer overall survival, whereas higher adjacent-lung clonality associated with shorter survival.

The receptor's source is a man aged 40 to 70 with stage I lung adenocarcinoma. The specimen was peripheral blood, collected before any cancer treatment.

CDR3 in amino acids: CAWSEQVYEQYF. The CDR3 bases are TGTGCCTGGAGTGAACAGGTCTACGAGCAGTACTTC. The V and J genes are TRBV30 and TRBJ2-7, with D possibly matching TRBD1 (5 bases). CDR1 GTSNPN and CDR2 SVGIG come from the germline V gene (reference sequence). The ends were cut back, 1 base at V and 3 bases at J, with 7 bases in the middle. This CDR3 has 12 amino acids.